This T cell receptor beta chain was recorded in a study of blood T cells in healthy people across ages. A second PCR, run for about 7 to 11 cycles, used a sample-barcoded 5' primer plus a J-beta primer mix. TCRdb processed the 5' RACE reads anew with MiXCR; each CDR3 protein has one entry. The sample lists hundreds of thousands of distinct CDR3 sequences; 40% to 50% were seen once. Germline V gene data show CDR1 as DFQATT and CDR2 as SNEGSKA (reference sequence). The CDR3 extends over 16 amino acids. V lost 6 bases, J lost 2 bases, and 10 bases stayed unmatched. The origin of this receptor is a man aged 55 to 70 in good health. The rearrangement joins TRBV20-1 to TRBJ2-3; 11 bases agree with TRBD2. Material for sequencing was blood. This chain's CDR3 is CSARGSSGGITDTQYF. Written as DNA, the CDR3 is TGCAGTGCCAGGGGGTCTAGCGGGGGGATCACAGATACGCAGTATTTT.